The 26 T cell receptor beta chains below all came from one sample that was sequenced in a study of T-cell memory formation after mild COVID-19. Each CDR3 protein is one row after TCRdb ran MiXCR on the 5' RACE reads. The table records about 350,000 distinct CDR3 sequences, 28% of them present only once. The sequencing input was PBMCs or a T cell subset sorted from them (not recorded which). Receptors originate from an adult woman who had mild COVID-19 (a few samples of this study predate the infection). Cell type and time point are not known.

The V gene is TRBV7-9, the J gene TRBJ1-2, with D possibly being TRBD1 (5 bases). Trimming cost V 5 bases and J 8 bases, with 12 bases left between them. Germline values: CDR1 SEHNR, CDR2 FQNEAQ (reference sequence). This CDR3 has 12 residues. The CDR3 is CASSAQGGGYTF. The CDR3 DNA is TGTGCCAGCAGCGCCCAGGGTGGCGGCTACACCTTC.

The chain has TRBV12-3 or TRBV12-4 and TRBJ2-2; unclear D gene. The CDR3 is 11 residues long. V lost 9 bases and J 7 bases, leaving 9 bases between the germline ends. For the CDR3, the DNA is TGTGCCAGTCATGTTTACGGGGAGCTGTTTTTT. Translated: CASHVYGELFF.

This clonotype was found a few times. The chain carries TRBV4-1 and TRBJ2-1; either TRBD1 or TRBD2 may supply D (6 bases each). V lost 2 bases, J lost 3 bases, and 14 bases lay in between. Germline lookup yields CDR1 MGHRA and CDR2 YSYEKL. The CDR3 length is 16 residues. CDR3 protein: CASSQFPRGGYNEQFF. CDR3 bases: TGCGCCAGCAGCCAATTCCCCAGGGGAGGCTACAATGAGCAGTTCTTC.

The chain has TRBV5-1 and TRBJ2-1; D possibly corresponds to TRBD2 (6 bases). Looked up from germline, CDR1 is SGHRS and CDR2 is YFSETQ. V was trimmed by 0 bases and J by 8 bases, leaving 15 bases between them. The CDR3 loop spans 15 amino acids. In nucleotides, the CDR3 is TGCGCCAGCAGCTTGGATGGGACTTCCTTCGATGAGCAGTTCTTC. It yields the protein CASSLDGTSFDEQFF. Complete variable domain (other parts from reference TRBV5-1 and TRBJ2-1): KAGVTQTPRYLIKTRGQQVTLSCSPISGHRSVSWYQQTPGQGLQFLFEYFSETQRNKGNFPGRFSGRQFSNSRSEMNVSTLELGDSALYLCASSLDGTSFDEQFFGPGTRLTVL.

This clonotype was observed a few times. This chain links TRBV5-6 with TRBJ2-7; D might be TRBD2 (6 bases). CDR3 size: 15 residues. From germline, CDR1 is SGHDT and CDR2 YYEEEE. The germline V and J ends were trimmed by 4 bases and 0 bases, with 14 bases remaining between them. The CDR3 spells CASSPGLSLSYEQYF. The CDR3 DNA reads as TGTGCCAGCAGCCCGGGACTTTCACTCTCCTACGAGCAGTACTTC.

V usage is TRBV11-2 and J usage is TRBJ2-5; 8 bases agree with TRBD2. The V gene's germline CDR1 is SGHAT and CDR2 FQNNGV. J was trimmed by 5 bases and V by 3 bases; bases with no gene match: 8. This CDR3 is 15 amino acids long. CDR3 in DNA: TGTGCCAGCAGCTTGATACCGGGACTAGGGGAGACCCAGTACTTC. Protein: CASSLIPGLGETQYF.

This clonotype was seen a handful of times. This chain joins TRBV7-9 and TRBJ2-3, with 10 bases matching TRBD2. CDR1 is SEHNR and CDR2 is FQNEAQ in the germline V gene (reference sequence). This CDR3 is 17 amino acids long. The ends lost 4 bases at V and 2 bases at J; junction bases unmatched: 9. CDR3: CASSSPGLADYTDTQYF. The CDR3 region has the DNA TGTGCCAGCAGCTCACCCGGACTAGCGGACTACACAGATACGCAGTATTTT. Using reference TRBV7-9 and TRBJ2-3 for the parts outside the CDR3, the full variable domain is DTGVSQNPRHKITKRGQNVTFRCDPISEHNRLYWYRQTLGQGPEFLTYFQNEAQLEKSRLLSDRFSAERPKGSFSTLEIQRTEQGDSAMYLCASSSPGLADYTDTQYFGPGTRLTVL.

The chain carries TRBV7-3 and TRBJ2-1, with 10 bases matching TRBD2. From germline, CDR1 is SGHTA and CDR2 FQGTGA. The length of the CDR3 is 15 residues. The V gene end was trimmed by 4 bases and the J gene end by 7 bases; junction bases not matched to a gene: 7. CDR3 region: CASSSSGSIGNEQFF. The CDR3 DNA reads TGTGCCAGCAGCTCTAGCGGGAGTATCGGTAATGAGCAGTTCTTC.

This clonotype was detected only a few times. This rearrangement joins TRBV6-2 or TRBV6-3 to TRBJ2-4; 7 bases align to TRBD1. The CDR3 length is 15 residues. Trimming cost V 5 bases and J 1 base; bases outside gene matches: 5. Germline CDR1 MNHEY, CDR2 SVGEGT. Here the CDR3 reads CASSPMGQAKNIQYF. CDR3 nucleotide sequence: TGTGCCAGCAGTCCGATGGGACAGGCCAAAAACATTCAGTACTTC.

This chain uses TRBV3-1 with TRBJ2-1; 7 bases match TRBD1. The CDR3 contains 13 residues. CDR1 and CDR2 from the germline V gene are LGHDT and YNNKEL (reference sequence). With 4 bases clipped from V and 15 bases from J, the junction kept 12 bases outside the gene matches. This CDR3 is CASSLSDRATPFF. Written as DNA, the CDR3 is TGTGCCAGCAGCCTATCCGACAGGGCCACGCCGTTCTTC.

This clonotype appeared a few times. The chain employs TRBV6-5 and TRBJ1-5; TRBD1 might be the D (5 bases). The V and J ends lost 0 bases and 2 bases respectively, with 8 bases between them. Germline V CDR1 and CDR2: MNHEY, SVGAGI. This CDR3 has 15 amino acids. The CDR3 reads CASSYSWDGNQPQHF. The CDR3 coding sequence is TGTGCCAGCAGTTACTCGTGGGACGGCAATCAGCCCCAGCATTTT.

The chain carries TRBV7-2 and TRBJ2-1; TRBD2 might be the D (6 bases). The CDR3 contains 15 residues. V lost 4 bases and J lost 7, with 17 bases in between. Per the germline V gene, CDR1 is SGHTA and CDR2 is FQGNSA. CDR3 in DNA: TGTGCCAGCAGCTACCCCAACGGGAGAAGGAATGAGCAGTTCTTC. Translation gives CASSYPNGRRNEQFF.

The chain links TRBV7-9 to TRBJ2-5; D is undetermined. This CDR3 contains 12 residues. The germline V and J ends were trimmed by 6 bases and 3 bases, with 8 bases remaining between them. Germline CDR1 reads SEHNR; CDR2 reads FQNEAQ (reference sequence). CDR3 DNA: TGTGCCAGCAGGGTTGGGGAAGAGACCCAGTACTTC. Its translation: CASRVGEETQYF.

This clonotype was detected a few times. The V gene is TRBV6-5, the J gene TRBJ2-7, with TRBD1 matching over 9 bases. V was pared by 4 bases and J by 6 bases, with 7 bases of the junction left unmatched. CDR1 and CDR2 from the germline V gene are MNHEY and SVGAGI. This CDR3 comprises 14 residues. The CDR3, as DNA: TGTGCCAGCAGTTCGGTCGACAGGGGGTTCGAGCAGTACTTC. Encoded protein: CASSSVDRGFEQYF.

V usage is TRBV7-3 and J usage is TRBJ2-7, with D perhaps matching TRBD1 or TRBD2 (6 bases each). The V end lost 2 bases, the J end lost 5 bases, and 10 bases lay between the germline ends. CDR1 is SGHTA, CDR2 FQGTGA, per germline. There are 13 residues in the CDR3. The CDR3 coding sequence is TGTGCCAGCAGCTTATACAGGGAGGACGAGCAGTACTTC. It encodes CASSLYREDEQYF.

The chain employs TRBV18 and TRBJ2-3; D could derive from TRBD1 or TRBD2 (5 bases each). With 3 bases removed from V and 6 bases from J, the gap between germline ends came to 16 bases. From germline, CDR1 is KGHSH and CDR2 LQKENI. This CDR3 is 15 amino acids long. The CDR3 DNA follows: TGTGCCAGCTCACCCTCCCGGGCTGGGACCGATACGCAGTATTTT. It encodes CASSPSRAGTDTQYF.

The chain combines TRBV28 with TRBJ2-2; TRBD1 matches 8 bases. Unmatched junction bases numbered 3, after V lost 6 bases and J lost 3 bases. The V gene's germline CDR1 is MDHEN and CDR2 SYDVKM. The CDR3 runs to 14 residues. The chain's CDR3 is CASSQGADTGELFF. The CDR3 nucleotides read TGTGCCAGCAGCCAGGGGGCGGACACCGGGGAGCTGTTTTTT.

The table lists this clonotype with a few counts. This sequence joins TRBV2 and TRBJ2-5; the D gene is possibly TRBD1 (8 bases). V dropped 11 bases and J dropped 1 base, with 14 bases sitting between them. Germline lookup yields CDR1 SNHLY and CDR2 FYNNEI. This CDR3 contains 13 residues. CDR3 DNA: TGTGCCGGACAGGGAGGGCTCCAAGAGACCCAGTACTTC. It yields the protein CAGQGGLQETQYF.

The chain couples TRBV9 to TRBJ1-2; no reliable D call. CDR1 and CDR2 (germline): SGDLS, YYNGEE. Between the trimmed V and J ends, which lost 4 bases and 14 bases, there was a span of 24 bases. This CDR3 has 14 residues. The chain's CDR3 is CASSPGPPGALGTF. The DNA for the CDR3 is TGTGCCAGCAGCCCGGGCCCTCCTGGTGCTTTGGGTACCTTC.

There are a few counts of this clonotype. CDR3 sequence reads: CASSLDGGSQPQHF. CDR3 sequence (DNA): TGCGCCAGCAGCTTGGATGGGGGCTCTCAGCCCCAGCATTTT. This sequence joins TRBV5-1 and TRBJ1-5, with D possibly TRBD1 on 6 matching bases. Germline CDR1 SGHRS, CDR2 YFSETQ. Trimming shortened V by 0 bases and J by 6 bases, and 10 bases separated the two germline ends. The CDR3 covers 14 residues.

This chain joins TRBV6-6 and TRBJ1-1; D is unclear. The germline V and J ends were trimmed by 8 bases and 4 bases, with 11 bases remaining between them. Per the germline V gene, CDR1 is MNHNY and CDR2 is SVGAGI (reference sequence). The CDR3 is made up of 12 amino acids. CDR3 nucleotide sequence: TGTGCCAGCGCGCAGGCCGTCACTGAAGCTTTCTTT. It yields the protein CASAQAVTEAFF.

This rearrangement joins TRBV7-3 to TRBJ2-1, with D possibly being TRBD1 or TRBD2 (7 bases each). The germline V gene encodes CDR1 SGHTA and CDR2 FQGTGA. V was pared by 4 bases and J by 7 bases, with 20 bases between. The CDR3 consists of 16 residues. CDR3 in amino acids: CASSSTGRGAQNEQFF. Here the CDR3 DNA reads TGTGCCAGCAGCTCGACAGGGAGGGGGGCACAAAATGAGCAGTTCTTC.

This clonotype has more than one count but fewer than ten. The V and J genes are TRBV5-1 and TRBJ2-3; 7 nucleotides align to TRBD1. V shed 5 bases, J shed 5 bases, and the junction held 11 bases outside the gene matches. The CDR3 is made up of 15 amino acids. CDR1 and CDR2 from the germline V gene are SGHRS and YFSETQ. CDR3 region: CASSITAGTVDTQYF. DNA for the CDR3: TGCGCCAGCAGTATAACCGCCGGGACAGTAGATACGCAGTATTTT. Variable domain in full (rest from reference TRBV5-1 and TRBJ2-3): KAGVTQTPRYLIKTRGQQVTLSCSPISGHRSVSWYQQTPGQGLQFLFEYFSETQRNKGNFPGRFSGRQFSNSRSEMNVSTLELGDSALYLCASSITAGTVDTQYFGPGTRLTVL.

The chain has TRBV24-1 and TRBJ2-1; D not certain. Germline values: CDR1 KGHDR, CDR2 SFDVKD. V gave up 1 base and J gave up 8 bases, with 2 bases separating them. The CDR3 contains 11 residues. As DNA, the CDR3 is TGTGCCACCAGTGATTTATATGAGCAGTTCTTC. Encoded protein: CATSDLYEQFF.

The CDR3: CAGSRDYHYEQYF. CDR3 in DNA: TGTGCCGGGAGTCGGGACTACCACTACGAGCAGTACTTC. This chain connects TRBV5-4 to TRBJ2-7; 7 bases agree with TRBD2. The ends lost 10 bases at V and 3 bases at J; junction bases unmatched: 10. The CDR3 length is 13 residues. CDR1 SGHNT and CDR2 YYREEE come from the germline V gene (reference sequence). The full variable domain, its missing parts supplied by reference TRBV5-4 and TRBJ2-7, is ETGVTQSPTHLIKTRGQQVTLRCSSQSGHNTVSWYQQALGQGPQFIFQYYREEENGRGNFPPRFSGLQFPNYSSELNVNALELDDSALYLCAGSRDYHYEQYFGPGTRLTVT.

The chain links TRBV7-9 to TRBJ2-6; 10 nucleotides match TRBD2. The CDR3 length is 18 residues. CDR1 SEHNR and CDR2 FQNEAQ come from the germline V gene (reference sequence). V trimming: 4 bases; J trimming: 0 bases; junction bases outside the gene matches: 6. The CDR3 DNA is TGTGCCAGCAGCTCGCGGGCTAGCGGGGGCTCTGGGGCCAACGTCCTGACTTTC. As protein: CASSSRASGGSGANVLTF.